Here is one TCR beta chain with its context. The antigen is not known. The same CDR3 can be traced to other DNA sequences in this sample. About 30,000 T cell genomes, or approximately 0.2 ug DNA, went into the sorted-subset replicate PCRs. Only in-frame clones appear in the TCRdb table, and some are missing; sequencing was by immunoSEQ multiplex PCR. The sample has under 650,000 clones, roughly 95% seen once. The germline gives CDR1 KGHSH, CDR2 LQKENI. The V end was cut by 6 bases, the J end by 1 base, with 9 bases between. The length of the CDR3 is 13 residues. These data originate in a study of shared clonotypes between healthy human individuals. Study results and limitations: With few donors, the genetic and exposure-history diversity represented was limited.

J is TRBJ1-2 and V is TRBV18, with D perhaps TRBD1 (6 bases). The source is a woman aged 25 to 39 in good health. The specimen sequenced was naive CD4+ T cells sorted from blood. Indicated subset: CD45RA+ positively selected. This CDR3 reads CASSLDSNYGYTF. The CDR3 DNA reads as TGTGCCAGCTCCCTGGACAGTAACTATGGCTACACCTTC.